This T cell receptor beta chain was captured in a study of shared clonotypes between healthy human individuals (TCRdb year 2020). For the wider study: The cohort included three men and two women between 18 and 49 years of age. For each donor, three plates each were used for CD4 naive and CD4 memory, two plates were used for CD8 naive, and one plate was used for CD8 memory. Different laboratories and diverse techniques were used to prepare libraries and sequence TCR repertoires, to increase sequencing depth and limit assay-specific biases. Per donor, leukapheresis produced somewhere between about 0.8 and 9 billion PBMCs. Blood TCR repertoires of about five healthy adults were deeply sequenced to estimate repertoire size and the extent of clonotype sharing between individuals. Points the paper makes about the study in general: When several donors were compared, the shared fraction of clonotypes was about 5% for naive CD4, roughly 3.4% for naive CD8, 2.3% for memory CD4, and 0.35% to 0.4% for memory CD8. Based on pairwise subsampling, the degree of clonotype sharing among donors was expected to be affected by sequencing depth. Compared with non-shared clonotypes, clonotypes shared by all four sorted-subset donors had higher generation probabilities. Sampling was restricted to blood, and TCR repertoires in tissues likely differ from the TCR repertoires found in blood. Naive subsets generally had larger estimated clonotype richness than memory subsets. Because the study included only a small number of donors, the genetic and exposure-history diversity represented was limited. Incomplete sequencing was indicated by rarefaction of sorted-subset datasets, despite the large sequencing depth.

Using the deep immunoSEQ assay, multiplex PCR amplified TCR CDR3 regions from genomic DNA. For each cell subset, the extracted genomic DNA was distributed evenly across all wells of several immunoSEQ 96-well plates, and each plate served as one replicate. For sorted subsets, 150 to 250 ng of genomic DNA, equivalent to 25,000 to 35,000 T cell genomes, went into each replicate PCR. The purified libraries were quantified using a Qubit 3.0 fluorometer, sized with a Bioanalyzer 2100, and then quantified again using the KAPA Library Quantification kit. Every immunoSEQ 96-well plate was sequenced on a dedicated single-read 150-cycle Illumina NextSeq 550 flow cell. On the authors' methods: The immunoSEQ output contained only junctional sequences without quality scores, so filtering could not match that applied to full-length reads. To assign V/J genes and CDR3, sequences were annotated using PyIR, a Python wrapper for IgBLAST v1.9, with IMGT germline references. Reads were removed for weak V/J assignments (E-value above 1e-6), missing CDR3, stop codons, out-of-frame junctions, or ambiguous translated residues. A V3J clonotype was defined by an identical inferred V gene, J gene, and CDR3 amino acid sequence. Percentage overlap between repertoires was computed as shared unique clonotypes divided by the size of the smaller repertoire. Three approaches were used to assess repertoire richness: RTK rarefaction, the Chao1 estimator, and Recon v2.1 estimates of unobserved clonotypes. OLGA was used to compute generation probabilities for all TCRbeta clonotypes that the gDNA method yielded from a few donors. TCRdb stores this immuneACCESS table with in-frame sequences only. Part of the clones is absent; in the studies checked, under half of the shortfall reflects unresolved V genes, and no reason is known for the rest. D and trimming were read from the DNA, whereas the V and J calls and clone size are those reported in that table. The sample has fewer than 1.4 million clones on record, 75% to 80% of them singletons. The ten most abundant clones make up 0.61% of the sample.

The donors were healthy, HIV-negative adults who had no recently reported acute infections or vaccinations. Every donor was a Caucasian adult living in Nashville, Tennessee, USA. CD4+ T cells were enriched through magnetic negative selection, after which naive cells were positively selected on CD45RA and the remaining negative fraction served as the memory subset. After blood collection by leukapheresis, PBMCs were isolated using Ficoll-Histopaque density gradient centrifugation and then cryopreserved in the vapor phase of liquid nitrogen. Analytical flow cytometry was used to check the purity and quantity of every magnetically sorted T cell population. Genomic DNA was isolated from every sorted fraction and measured by UV absorbance on a Nanodrop 2000c. Points on this clone: This receptor's antigen is unknown. It has no much larger one-base neighbor in the sample; base qualities were not kept.

The clonotype comes from a man aged 18-30 years in good health. Some clones in this sample may be carry-over from other donors' samples. Sequenced material: memory CD4+ T cells from PBMCs. The cell subset or site tag for this specimen amounts to: CD45RA-negative fraction.

The bases read TGTGCCTGGAGGATCCTAGCTGCCGCAGGGGAGCAGTTCTTC. Its translation reads: CAWRILAAAGEQFF. The rearrangement combines TRBV30 with TRBJ2-1; the D gene could be TRBD1 or TRBD2, each one agreeing over 5 bases. The germline V gene (reference sequence) sets CDR1 to GTSNPN and CDR2 to SVGIG. The V and J ends are trimmed by 3 bases and 10 bases, leaving 19 bases between them. The cysteine opens and the phenylalanine closes a CDR3 of 14 amino acids. Kept here is only the CDR3 DNA, which spans 42 bases and is read in frame from base 1.